The present TCR beta chain was sequenced within a study of T cell responses to AZD1222 COVID-19 vaccine. General study findings and limits: The breadth and depth of Spike-specific TCRs increased once two AZD1222 doses had been given. White British donors predominated, females outnumbered males, and clonal diversity was possibly underestimated. Regions 160-218 and 743-854 held dominance among vaccine-associated CD4 TCRs, which spanned spike.

Generated by immunoSEQ multiplex PCR, the TCRdb table keeps only in-frame clones and is missing some. The sample lists 100,000 to 150,000 clones, about 93% occurring once. As regards this clone: Its matching antigen is unknown.

V lost 2 bases and J lost 5, with 9 bases in between. This CDR3 is built from 13 residues. Per germline, CDR1 MNHNS and CDR2 SASEGT. The rearrangement links TRBV6-1 to TRBJ2-5, with a possible D match to TRBD2 (5 bases). The source of this sequence is an adult who received the AZD1222 COVID-19 vaccine. Sequencing used peripheral blood, obtained 28 days after the second AZD1222 dose. CDR3 DNA sequence: TGTGCCAGCAGTGAAACACGAGGGGAGACCCAGTACTTC. Protein product: CASSETRGETQYF.